This T cell receptor beta chain is drawn from a study of beta chain features in type 1 diabetes (dated by TCRdb to about 2018). Background on the whole study: No differences in mean age, gender distribution, total cell number or subset yield were found between patients and healthy donors. A total of 100 million to 140 million sorted cells were examined across all samples, and the number of cells per subset was strongly correlated with RNA yield. The study compared the TCRB repertoires of sorted circulating CD4+ T cell subsets in recently diagnosed type 1 diabetes patients with those in matched healthy donors. Regulatory and stem cell-like memory subsets were obtained from only 8 patients and roughly 8 healthy donors, while naive and central memory subsets were obtained from all 30 or so donors.

All of the isolated RNA was reverse transcribed with the High Capacity cDNA Reverse Transcription Kit, so expressed TCRB transcripts were sequenced. Naive, central memory and regulatory T cell samples underwent deep immunoSEQ sequencing, averaging around 3.6 million total reads per sample. After sorted cells were lysed in RLT buffer, RNA was extracted with DNase-treated RNeasy Micro or Mini kits, with the choice depending on cell number. To prevent cross-contamination, every cell subset was processed on its own, while patient and healthy donor samples were processed together. Using the immunoSEQ multiplex PCR, TCRB sequences were amplified from cDNA into 87-bp fragments spanning the CDR3 region. Sequencing of the amplicons was performed on the Illumina HiSeq platform. The authors processed their data as follows. Synthetic template baselines were used to correct PCR bias computationally, reads within Hamming distance 2 were collapsed together, and singletons that could not be merged were discarded. Reads were aligned against IMGT to assign V, D and J genes, CDR3 length and insertions or deletions at six rearrangement sites. Within each subset, clonotype counts were normalized to sorted cell number, after which true diversity and Gini coefficients were computed with the tcR R package. Repertoire sharing was quantified using the overlap coefficient calculated on TCRB nucleotide sequences. Out-of-frame TCRB sequences from naive cells were analyzed to stand in for the pre-selection repertoire. The table was pulled from immuneACCESS by TCRdb, which kept in-frame rearrangements only. Such tables lose some clones; where checked, under half of the loss comes from unresolved V genes, and the rest has no known cause. Clonal size and the V and J genes are those of that table, whereas D and trimming came from the DNA. For this sample the table gives more than 300,000 clones, of which around 12% were detected only once. Of the sample, roughly 0.017% falls within the top ten clones.

What the study reported, not specific to this receptor: Naive, central memory and regulatory TCRB repertoires appeared more similar among patients than among healthy donors. At VDJ recombination sites, type 1 diabetes patients had fewer insertions and more deleted nucleotides, which implies abnormalities in thymic rearrangement. Type 1 diabetes patients showed a moderate but significant shortening of TCRB CDR3 length in all four CD4+ subsets. PCR might favor shorter templates, but patient and control samples were amplified and corrected together, so any skew would affect both groups equally. Only small numbers of individuals were included in the HLA sub-analyses, which left unresolved whether HLA type had any influence on TCRB rearrangement. Because cDNA was sequenced instead of genomic DNA, activated cells with high expression could be over-represented, although the groups did not differ in activation or CD3 levels.

Cut back by 3 bases and 0 bases, the V and J ends lie 9 bases apart. The CDR1 and CDR2 encoded by the germline V gene are KGHSH and LQKENI. Including cysteine and phenylalanine, the CDR3 has 15 amino acids. Only the CDR3 DNA is retained, 45 bases long and in frame from the first base. In this sample, this clone turned up a few times. The antigen this receptor binds is unknown. No base-level quality is on record; no much larger clone is a single base apart. From each donor, a single peripheral blood sample of roughly 0.11 L on average was drawn into heparinised tubes. Naive, central memory, regulatory and stem cell-like memory CD4+ T cells were sorted on a BD FACSAria II using a panel including CD45RO, CCR7, CD25, CD127, CD95 and CD27. A purity above 98% was achieved for all sorted populations. PBMCs were separated immediately by Lymphoprep density gradient centrifugation and were stained directly, without being cultured. So that batch effects would be minimized, each experiment stained and sorted samples in pairs, pairing one healthy donor with one patient.

The clonotype was recovered from a man between 18 and 29 years old in good health. The chain couples TRBV18 to TRBJ2-1; a tentative D call is TRBD1 (6 bases match). The sequencing input was naive CD4+ T cells from blood. This specimen's cell subset or site label, per the study, means: true naive CD4+ T cells. In nucleotide form, the sequence is TGTGCCAGCTCACCTAGGACAGACTCCTACAATGAGCAGTTCTTC. This yields the protein CASSPRTDSYNEQFF.